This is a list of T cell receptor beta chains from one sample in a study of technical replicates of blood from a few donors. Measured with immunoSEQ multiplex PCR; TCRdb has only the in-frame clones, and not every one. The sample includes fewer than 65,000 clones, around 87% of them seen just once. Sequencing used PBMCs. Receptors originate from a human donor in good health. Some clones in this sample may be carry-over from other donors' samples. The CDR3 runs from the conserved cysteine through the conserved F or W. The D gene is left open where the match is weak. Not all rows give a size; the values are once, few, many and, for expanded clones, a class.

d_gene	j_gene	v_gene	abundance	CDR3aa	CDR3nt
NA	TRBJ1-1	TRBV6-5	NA	CASSYTEGAAFF	TGTGCCAGCAGTTACACCGAGGGCGCGGCTTTCTTT
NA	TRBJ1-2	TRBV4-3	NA	CASSRGTVNYGYTF	TGCGCCAGCAGCCGCGGGACCGTCAACTATGGCTACACCTTC
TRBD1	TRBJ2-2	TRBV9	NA	CASSPGTGNTGELFF	TGTGCCAGCAGCCCAGGGACAGGGAACACCGGGGAGCTGTTTTTT
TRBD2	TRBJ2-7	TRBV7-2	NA	CASSLVSRGGGAEQYF	TGTGCCAGCAGCTTAGTTTCTCGCGGGGGAGGGGCCGAGCAGTACTTC
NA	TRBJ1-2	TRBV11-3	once	CASSWGGIWGYGYTF	TGTGCCAGCAGCTGGGGGGGGATTTGGGGATATGGCTACACCTTC
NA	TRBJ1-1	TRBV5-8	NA	CASSLEQGIAEAFF	TGTGCCAGCAGCTTGGAACAGGGTATAGCTGAAGCTTTCTTT
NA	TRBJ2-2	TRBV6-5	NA	CAAGRFTGELFF	TGTGCCGCAGGCCGGTTTACCGGGGAGCTGTTTTTT
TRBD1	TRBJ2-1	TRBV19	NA	CASSQLRGQGTNEQFF	TGTGCCAGTAGTCAGCTAAGGGGACAGGGCACCAATGAGCAGTTCTTC
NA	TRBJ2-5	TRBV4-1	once	CASSQDRAGAWETQYF	TGCGCCAGCAGCCAAGATAGGGCAGGGGCTTGGGAGACCCAGTACTTC
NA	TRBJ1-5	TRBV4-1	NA	CASSPQGISNQPQHF	TGCGCCAGCAGCCCGCAGGGAATAAGCAATCAGCCCCAGCATTTT
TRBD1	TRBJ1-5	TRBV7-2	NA	CASSLTGGSHQPQHF	TGTGCCAGCAGTCTGACAGGGGGCAGTCATCAGCCCCAGCATTTT
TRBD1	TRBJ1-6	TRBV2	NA	CASGQAYNSPLHF	TGTGCCAGCGGACAGGCCTATAATTCACCCCTCCACTTT
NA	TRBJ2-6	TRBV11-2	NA	CASSPALGVRSGANVLTF	TGTGCCAGCAGCCCGGCCCTCGGGGTGCGGTCTGGGGCCAACGTCCTGACTTTC
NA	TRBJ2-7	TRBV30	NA	CAWRRTGGRSYEQYF	TGTGCCTGGAGGAGAACGGGTGGCCGATCCTACGAGCAGTACTTC
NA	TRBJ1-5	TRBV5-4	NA	CASSLPGSNQPQHF	TGTGCCAGCAGCTTACCGGGGAGCAATCAGCCCCAGCATTTT
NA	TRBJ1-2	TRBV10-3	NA	CAISARQPDYGYTF	TGTGCCATCAGTGCGCGGCAGCCTGATTATGGCTACACCTTC
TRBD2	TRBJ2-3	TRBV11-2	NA	CASSPVSGRDTDTQYF	TGTGCCAGCAGCCCAGTTAGCGGGAGGGACACAGATACGCAGTATTTT
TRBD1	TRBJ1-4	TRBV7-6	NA	CASSFQTGGITNEKLFF	TGTGCCAGCAGCTTCCAGACAGGGGGGATAACTAATGAAAAACTGTTTTTT
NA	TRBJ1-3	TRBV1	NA	CKITGGPGNTIYF	TGCAAAATCACAGGGGGCCCTGGAAACACCATATATTTT
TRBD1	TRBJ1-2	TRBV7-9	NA	CASSASGTEPNYGYTF	TGTGCCAGCAGCGCCTCCGGGACAGAGCCTAACTATGGCTACACCTTC
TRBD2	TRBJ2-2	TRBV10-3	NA	CAISPHNTGTSGNMELFF	TGTGCCATCAGCCCTCACAACACGGGGACTAGCGGTAACATGGAGCTGTTTTTT
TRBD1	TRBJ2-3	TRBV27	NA	CASSLGQGAGDTQYF	TGTGCCAGCAGCCTCGGACAGGGGGCGGGAGATACGCAGTATTTT
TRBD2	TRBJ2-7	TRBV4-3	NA	CASSQDALAGVPEQYF	TGCGCCAGCAGCCAAGATGCACTAGCGGGAGTGCCCGAGCAGTACTTC
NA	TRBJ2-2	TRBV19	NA	CASSPAHIRGGELFF	TGTGCCAGTAGTCCGGCACATATAAGGGGCGGGGAGCTGTTTTTT
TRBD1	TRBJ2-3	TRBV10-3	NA	CAISRTGDTDTQYF	TGTGCCATCAGCCGGACAGGGGACACAGATACGCAGTATTTT
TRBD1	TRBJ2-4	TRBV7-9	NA	CASSFTGDAKNIQYF	TGTGCCAGCAGCTTCACAGGGGACGCCAAAAACATTCAGTACTTC
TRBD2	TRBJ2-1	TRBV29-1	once	CSVARLAGGPDNEQFF	TGCAGCGTTGCCCGACTAGCGGGGGGGCCAGACAATGAGCAGTTCTTC
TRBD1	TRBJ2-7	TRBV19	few	CASRPTRGHGGPYEQYF	TGTGCCAGCAGACCTACCAGGGGGCATGGGGGCCCCTACGAGCAGTACTTC
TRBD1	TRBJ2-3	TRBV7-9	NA	CASSFDRGLGDTQYF	TGTGCCAGCAGCTTTGACAGGGGGCTAGGAGATACGCAGTATTTT
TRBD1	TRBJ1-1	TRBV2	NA	CASAGQGVTEAFF	TGTGCCAGCGCTGGACAGGGGGTTACTGAAGCTTTCTTT
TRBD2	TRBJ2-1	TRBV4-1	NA	CASSQRDYYNEQFF	TGCGCCAGCAGCCAGAGGGACTATTACAATGAGCAGTTCTTC
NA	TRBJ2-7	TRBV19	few	CASSLLGGAVSYEQYF	TGTGCCAGTAGTTTACTGGGGGGAGCGGTCTCCTACGAGCAGTACTTC
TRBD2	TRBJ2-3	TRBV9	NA	CASSALSGRAWTDTQYF	TGTGCCAGCAGCGCCCTTAGCGGGAGGGCCTGGACAGATACGCAGTATTTT